What follows are 17 T cell receptor beta chains derived from one specimen sequenced in a study of identical twins. In TCRdb, the 5' RACE reads were re-called with MiXCR into one record per CDR3 protein. The data show approximately 700,000 distinct CDR3 sequences, with roughly 18% seen just once and less than 15% held by the top ten. This same sample was also part of a study on T cells expressing NK-cell markers.

The sequencing input was PBMCs. These TCRs come from a woman aged 18 to 35 in good health.

V is TRBV3-1 and J is TRBJ2-7; 11 bases are shared with TRBD1. From germline, CDR1 is LGHDT and CDR2 YNNKEL (reference sequence). V was pared by 3 bases and J by 6 bases, with 10 bases of the junction left unmatched. The CDR3 totals 16 residues. This chain's CDR3 is CASSHVPGTGGSEQYF. Here the CDR3 DNA reads TGTGCCAGCAGCCATGTCCCCGGGACAGGGGGGAGCGAGCAGTACTTC.

This clonotype was counted a single time. This chain connects TRBV4-2 to TRBJ2-2, with D possibly TRBD2 on 6 matching bases. CDR3 size: 15 residues. The germline V and J ends were trimmed by 0 bases and 6 bases, with 11 bases remaining between them. Per germline, CDR1 LGHNA and CDR2 YNFKEQ. CDR3 bases: TGTGCCAGCAGCCAAGAAGCGGGCCTCCCCGGGGAGCTGTTTTTT. Protein sequence: CASSQEAGLPGELFF.

The rearrangement links TRBV7-8 to TRBJ1-2; TRBD1 might be the D (5 bases). This CDR3 spans 14 amino acids. Trimming cost V 6 bases and J 7 bases, with 18 bases left between them. Germline values: CDR1 SGHVS, CDR2 FQNEAQ. The chain's CDR3 is CASRTETNIGGYTF. The CDR3, as DNA: TGTGCCAGCAGGACAGAAACAAACATAGGTGGCTACACCTTC.

The rearrangement joins TRBV10-3 to TRBJ1-1; tentative D call: TRBD1 (5 bases). V shed 2 bases and J shed 6 bases, with 10 bases lying between them. CDR3 length: 13 residues. Germline-derived CDR1 and CDR2 are ENHRY and SYGVKD. The CDR3 loop is CAISEGAQAEAFF. CDR3 coding DNA: TGTGCCATCAGTGAGGGGGCGCAGGCTGAAGCTTTCTTT.

In this sample, this clonotype turned up many times. V is TRBV20-1 and J is TRBJ2-7, with 7 bases that match TRBD2. The germline CDR1 and CDR2 sequences are DFQATT and SNEGSKA (reference sequence). The V gene end was trimmed by 3 bases and the J gene end by 6 bases; junction bases not matched to a gene: 11. The CDR3 runs to 14 residues. In nucleotides, the CDR3 is TGCAGTGCTAGTCAATTGGCGGGAGTGGGCGAGCAGTACTTC. Its protein is CSASQLAGVGEQYF.

This clonotype occurred a few times. The chain joins TRBV6-2 or TRBV6-3 to TRBJ1-6; 9 bases fit TRBD1. The junction had 9 bases not matched to a gene; V was cut back by 5 bases and J by 7 bases. The CDR3 is 16 residues long. CDR1 is MNHEY and CDR2 is SVGEGT in the germline V gene. The CDR3 nucleotides read TGTGCCAGCAGTGCGAAGGGACAGGGAAAAAATTCACCCCTCCACTTT. Translating it yields CASSAKGQGKNSPLHF.

This chain joins TRBV12-3 or TRBV12-4 and TRBJ1-5; 9 bases map to TRBD1. The J segment lost 9 bases and the V segment lost 5 bases, leaving 8 bases of the junction unmatched. The CDR3 extends over 14 amino acids. The CDR3 DNA is TGTGCCAGCAGTCCAACAGGGGGCGGCGGGCCCCAGCATTTT. Protein product: CASSPTGGGGPQHF.

This chain connects TRBV27 to TRBJ2-3; no reliable D call. Deletions cut 5 bases from V and 6 bases from J, with 18 bases between. The CDR3 length is 15 residues. Germline values: CDR1 MNHEY, CDR2 SMNVEV (reference sequence). For the CDR3, the DNA is TGTGCCAGCAGTCCCCGGGCCCATTTGGGGGATACGCAGTATTTT. Its translation is CASSPRAHLGDTQYF.

This clonotype was counted many times. This chain connects TRBV7-8 to TRBJ1-2; D might be TRBD1 (6 bases). This CDR3 is built from 15 residues. The germline CDR1 and CDR2 sequences are SGHVS and FQNEAQ. The V and J ends lost 1 base and 8 bases respectively, with 17 bases between them. CDR3 bases: TGTGCCAGCAGCTTAGTTGCAGGGGTTGCGGAGGGCTACACCTTC. Amino acid sequence: CASSLVAGVAEGYTF.

J is TRBJ2-5 and V is TRBV12-3 or TRBV12-4; D gene ambiguous. V was cut by 7 bases and J by 5 bases, with 14 bases left in between. CDR3 size: 13 residues. DNA of the CDR3: TGTGCCAGCACCCCAACGGCGACCGAGACCCAGTACTTC. Its translation is CASTPTATETQYF.

This chain uses TRBV30 with TRBJ2-7; the match to TRBD2 covers 8 bases. The CDR3 loop spans 14 amino acids. V shed 2 bases and J 1 base; nucleotides not matched to a gene: 4. From germline, CDR1 is GTSNPN and CDR2 SVGIG (reference sequence). For the CDR3, the DNA is TGTGCCTGGAGTCTAGCGGGCGATTCCTACGAGCAGTACTTC. Translated, it gives CAWSLAGDSYEQYF.

V gene TRBV5-1 combines with J gene TRBJ2-2, with D unclear. Germline V gene data show CDR1 as SGHRS and CDR2 as YFSETQ. V dropped 3 bases and J dropped 3 bases, with 9 bases sitting between them. This CDR3 is 14 amino acids long. The CDR3 is CASSSTMDTGELFF. CDR3 sequence (DNA): TGCGCCAGCAGCTCCACGATGGACACCGGGGAGCTGTTTTTT.

In the case of this clonotype: The junction departs from the called germline gene at one end, perhaps through a read error. The chain combines TRBV2 with TRBJ2-5; TRBD1 is a possible D gene (6 bases). Germline CDR1 is SNHLY and CDR2 is FYNNEI. The CDR3 extends over 12 amino acids. In DNA, the CDR3 is TGTGCCAGCAGTGCAGGGGAAGAGACCCAGTGCTTC. Encoded protein: CASSAGEETQCF.

This chain links TRBV12-3 or TRBV12-4 with TRBJ2-4, with TRBD1 matching over 9 bases. CDR3 size: 16 residues. J lost 8 bases, V lost 4 bases, and 12 bases had no gene match. The CDR3 nucleotides are TGTGCCAGCAGTTCCCTTACAGGGGGCGCGGGTTACATTCAGTACTTC. This codes for CASSSLTGGAGYIQYF.

V is TRBV2 and J is TRBJ2-5; a possible D gene is TRBD2 (5 bases). V was cut by 6 bases and J by 2 bases, with 19 bases left in between. This CDR3 is built from 16 residues. Germline values: CDR1 SNHLY, CDR2 FYNNEI. In DNA form, the CDR3 reads TGTGCCAGCAGCCAACACAGTAGAGGGCTGCAAGAGACCCAGTACTTC. This translates into CASSQHSRGLQETQYF.

The chain links TRBV6-2 or TRBV6-3 to TRBJ2-3; weak D call: TRBD2 (6 bases). This CDR3 has 15 amino acids. Germline CDR1 is MNHEY and CDR2 is SVGEGT. With 5 bases removed from V and 2 bases from J, the gap between germline ends came to 14 bases. The CDR3 region has the DNA TGTGCCAGCAGTAGACTAGAGGCGCACACAGATACGCAGTATTTT. As protein: CASSRLEAHTDTQYF.

This clonotype was observed a handful of times. The V call is TRBV20-1, the J call TRBJ2-7; D gene uncertain. The CDR3 spans 13 residues. Trimming removed 0 bases at V and 6 bases at J, with 12 bases between. Germline V gives CDR1 DFQATT, CDR2 SNEGSKA (reference sequence). DNA for the CDR3: TGCAGTGCTAGAGAGGTGAGCACCTCCGAGCAGTACTTC. The encoded protein is CSAREVSTSEQYF.